This TCR beta chain was recorded in a study of PD-L1 blockade in urothelial cancer. In the study overall: Blood underwent analysis 3 weeks (second dose) and 6 weeks after treatment began. Blood yielded a median of about 150,000 T cells per sample.

Time point here: pretreatment peripheral blood. This table comes from immunoSEQ multiplex PCR, and its TCRdb copy is limited to in-frame clones, with some not included. The sample includes tens of thousands of clones, 79% of them seen just once. The CDR3 is 15 residues long. Trimming shortened V by 5 bases and J by 4 bases, and 17 bases separated the two germline ends. Germline V gene lookup returns CDR1 SGHTA and CDR2 FQGNSA. This clone was picked up many times. The clonotype originates from a man in his 70s with urothelial cancer. The starting material was PBMCs, obtained around atezolizumab (anti-PD-L1) treatment. The rearrangement joins TRBV7-2 to TRBJ1-2; weak D call: TRBD1 (6 bases). The CDR3 DNA reads TGTGCCAGCAGCCCCACGGGCAGGGGTACCTATGGCTACACCTTC. Its translation is CASSPTGRGTYGYTF.